The subject of this entry is one TCR beta chain. The antigen remains undetermined. This sample is part of a study of monozygotic twins with inflammatory bowel disease. Study conclusions and caveats: IBD patients shared fewer clonotypes with other individuals than healthy twins, especially patients with disease activity signs.

The TCR libraries each used total RNA (around 3,500 ng per library). Eight cDNA synthesis reactions were run for every sample. TCRdb re-called the 5' RACE reads; one entry per CDR3 protein, DNA not given. The repertoire shows 330,000 or so distinct CDR3 sequences; the top ten hold approximately 2%. Whole blood served as the source of total RNA, and no T cell sorting took place. The CDR3 is made up of 12 amino acids. Material: blood. The TCR sequence derives from a human donor with ulcerative colitis or Crohn's disease, or a healthy co-twin of an affected twin (not recorded which). The chain joins TRBV23-1 to TRBJ1-5; no DNA is available, so the TRBD1 call from TCRdb remains unchecked. Being an ORF, TRBV23-1 has a function that is uncertain. The CDR3 reads CASPPSNQPQHF.